This passage covers 32 T cell receptor beta chains from one sample sequenced in a study of neoadjuvant nivolumab and ipilimumab in lung cancer. Generated by immunoSEQ multiplex PCR, the TCRdb table keeps only in-frame clones and is missing some. The top ten clones hold about 8% of a sample with 15,000 to 20,000 clones, roughly four fifths of them seen once. The source material was tumor tissue, sampled after neoadjuvant nivolumab, alone or with ipilimumab, at or shortly before surgery. These receptors came from an adult with non-small cell lung cancer.

This clone was observed once. The chain employs TRBV6-5 and TRBJ1-2, with D maybe TRBD1 (6 bases). The germline V gene encodes CDR1 MNHEY and CDR2 SVGAGI. The CDR3 length is 14 residues. V was shortened by 5 bases and J by 7 bases, with 17 bases between the two germline ends. The CDR3: CASSPSGGAGGYTF. The CDR3 DNA is TGTGCCAGCAGTCCCTCCGGGGGGGCGGGTGGCTACACCTTC.

Judged by abundance, this clone is medium-sized (0.01 to 0.1%). The chain uses TRBV6-5 and TRBJ2-7; D not resolved. The CDR3 covers 13 residues. V was clipped by 5 bases and J by 3 bases, with 11 bases between them. The germline V gene encodes CDR1 MNHEY and CDR2 SVGAGI. In nucleotides, the CDR3 is TGTGCCAGCAGTGAATTTAGTTTCTACGAGCAGTACTTC. It yields the protein CASSEFSFYEQYF.

The table lists this clone with a few counts. This chain uses TRBV19 with TRBJ1-6; tentative D call: TRBD1 (6 bases). V was pared by 3 bases and J by 9 bases, with 12 bases between. Per germline, CDR1 LNHDA and CDR2 SQIVND (reference sequence). The CDR3 covers 14 residues. Here the CDR3 DNA reads TGTGCCAGTAGTATTGGTCAGGGGATTTCACCCCTCCACTTT. Translating it yields CASSIGQGISPLHF.

This chain links TRBV11-2 with TRBJ2-3; 9 nucleotides line up with TRBD1. Per the germline V gene, CDR1 is SGHAT and CDR2 is FQNNGV. The CDR3 loop spans 15 amino acids. The V and J ends lost 8 bases and 3 bases, in that order; junction bases with no gene match: 9. The CDR3 reads CASGGTGPATDTQYF. CDR3 DNA sequence: TGTGCCAGCGGAGGGACAGGGCCGGCTACAGATACGCAGTATTTT.

The chain is built from TRBV2 and TRBJ2-1; D gene uncertain. The CDR3 runs 16 residues. The germline V gene encodes CDR1 SNHLY and CDR2 FYNNEI. Trimming pared 2 bases from V and 2 bases from J, leaving 13 bases between. The CDR3 DNA follows: TGTGCCAGCAGTGAATGGGGTATGGCAGCCTACAATGAGCAGTTCTTC. It encodes CASSEWGMAAYNEQFF.

The V and J genes are TRBV5-6 and TRBJ1-2, with TRBD1 as a possible D gene (5 bases). Germline values: CDR1 SGHDT, CDR2 YYEEEE. The CDR3 loop spans 12 amino acids. V gave up 0 bases and J gave up 9 bases, with 9 bases separating them. The CDR3 region is CASSLVQGRYTF. CDR3 bases: TGTGCCAGCAGCTTGGTTCAGGGCCGCTACACCTTC.

This chain connects TRBV7-9 to TRBJ1-4; D is perhaps TRBD1 (6 bases). CDR1 is SEHNR, CDR2 FQNEAQ, per germline (reference sequence). The CDR3 consists of 14 residues. V dropped 6 bases and J dropped 8 bases, with 16 bases sitting between them. This CDR3 reads CASRLQGGNEKLFF. The CDR3 nucleotides are TGTGCCAGCAGGTTACAGGGAGGAAACGAAAAACTGTTTTTT. The full variable domain, in which reference TRBV7-9 and TRBJ1-4 provide the parts outside the CDR3, is DTGVSQNPRHKITKRGQNVTFRCDPISEHNRLYWYRQTLGQGPEFLTYFQNEAQLEKSRLLSDRFSAERPKGSFSTLEIQRTEQGDSAMYLCASRLQGGNEKLFFGSGTQLSVL.

V is TRBV6-6 and J is TRBJ1-2, with a weak D call TRBD1 (6 bases). The CDR3 consists of 13 residues. Trimming cost V 7 bases and J 5 bases, with 14 bases left between them. From germline, CDR1 is MNHNY and CDR2 SVGAGI (reference sequence). Here the CDR3 DNA reads TGTGCCAGCATGTTGGCAGGGGCTTATGGCTACACCTTC. The encoded protein is CASMLAGAYGYTF.

This chain links TRBV30 with TRBJ2-5, with 7 bases identical to TRBD1. Looked up from germline, CDR1 is GTSNPN and CDR2 is SVGIG (reference sequence). The CDR3 loop spans 13 amino acids. V was clipped by 3 bases and J by 4 bases; unmatched bases: 5. In nucleotides, the CDR3 is TGTGCCTGGAGCGGACAGGATCGAGAGACCCAGTACTTC. Translating it yields CAWSGQDRETQYF.

This chain joins TRBV5-6 and TRBJ1-1; TRBD1 aligns across 7 bases. V was clipped by 5 bases and J by 4 bases; unmatched bases: 8. This CDR3 has 14 amino acids. From germline, CDR1 is SGHDT and CDR2 YYEEEE. CDR3 in DNA: TGTGCCAGCAGATCTACAGGGGCAGGCACTGAAGCTTTCTTT. Protein sequence: CASRSTGAGTEAFF.

The rearrangement uses TRBV6-6 and TRBJ2-7, with 10 nucleotides matching TRBD1. The V gene end was trimmed by 2 bases and the J gene end by 2 bases; junction bases not matched to a gene: 0. Germline V gene sequence: CDR1 MNHNY, CDR2 SVGAGI (reference sequence). The CDR3 sequence is 14 residues long. The CDR3 reads CASSYGTGAYEQYF. The CDR3 coding sequence is TGTGCCAGCAGTTACGGGACAGGGGCCTACGAGCAGTACTTC.

In nucleotides, the CDR3 is TGTGCCAGCAGCTCCGATGGGGCAGGGGTTGGAAACACCATATATTTT. Translation gives CASSSDGAGVGNTIYF. The chain combines TRBV7-2 with TRBJ1-3; a weak D match, TRBD1 (6 bases). CDR3 length: 16 residues. The ends were cut back, 4 bases at V and 3 bases at J, with 16 bases in the middle. Germline V gene data show CDR1 as SGHTA and CDR2 as FQGNSA.

This chain links TRBV7-2 with TRBJ2-3; 11 nucleotides line up with TRBD2. CDR1 and CDR2 from the germline V gene are SGHTA and FQGNSA. The CDR3 contains 15 residues. The trim removed 1 base at V and 5 bases at J, leaving 2 bases unmatched. The CDR3 sequence is CASSLGLAGLDTQYF. CDR3 coding DNA: TGTGCCAGCAGCTTAGGACTAGCGGGGTTAGATACGCAGTATTTT.

The rearrangement uses TRBV5-1 and TRBJ2-1; the match to TRBD2 covers 16 bases. With 7 bases clipped from V and 13 bases from J, the junction kept 8 bases outside the gene matches. CDR1 is SGHRS and CDR2 is YFSETQ in the germline V gene. The CDR3 totals 14 residues. The CDR3 coding sequence is TGCGCCAGCGGGTTGGGACTAGCGGGGGGGTCCCAGTTCTTC. Its protein product is CASGLGLAGGSQFF.

The chain joins TRBV25-1 to TRBJ1-3; no clear D gene. Germline CDR1 MGHDK, CDR2 SYGVNS. The CDR3 length is 13 residues. Trimming removed 0 bases at V and 8 bases at J, with 8 bases between. CDR3 region: CASSEYAGDTIYF. DNA of the CDR3: TGTGCCAGCAGTGAATATGCCGGGGACACCATATATTTT.

The CDR3 loop is CASSFQDQETQYF. The CDR3 nucleotides read TGTGCCAGCAGCTTTCAAGACCAAGAGACCCAGTACTTC. J is TRBJ2-5 and V is TRBV7-9; D uncertain. From germline, CDR1 is SEHNR and CDR2 FQNEAQ (reference sequence). Trimming shortened V by 3 bases and J by 0 bases, and 5 bases separated the two germline ends. The CDR3 sequence is 13 residues long.

The chain's CDR3 is CASGTGAYEQYF. Here the CDR3 DNA reads TGTGCCAGCGGCACAGGGGCCTACGAGCAGTACTTC. The gene calls are TRBV6-5 and TRBJ2-7; 7 nucleotides align to TRBD1. The trim removed 8 bases at V and 2 bases at J, leaving 3 bases unmatched. This CDR3 comprises 12 residues. Germline V gene lookup returns CDR1 MNHEY and CDR2 SVGAGI.

This clone appeared a single time. The chain recombines TRBV5-1 with TRBJ2-7; 7 bases are shared with TRBD1. The CDR3 has 14 residues. The V gene's germline CDR1 is SGHRS and CDR2 YFSETQ. V gave up 3 bases and J gave up 5 bases; unmatched junction bases: 8. CDR3 in DNA: TGCGCCAGCAGCTCTCAGACAGGGAACGACGAGCAGTACTTC. Its protein product is CASSSQTGNDEQYF.

In its sample, this clone ranks as medium-sized. The chain carries TRBV7-9 and TRBJ1-4; D is undetermined. The CDR3 sequence is 15 residues long. Per the germline V gene, CDR1 is SEHNR and CDR2 is FQNEAQ (reference sequence). The V gene lost 6 bases and the J gene lost 8 bases, with 19 bases spanning the gap. CDR3 residues: CASSSGLHDGEKLFF. In DNA, the CDR3 is TGTGCCAGCAGTTCCGGACTCCATGATGGGGAAAAACTGTTTTTT.

The chain combines TRBV6-5 with TRBJ2-1; 10 nucleotides line up with TRBD2. After removal of 10 bases from V and 6 bases from J, the junction contained 3 bases not matched to a gene. The CDR3 extends over 12 amino acids. Germline V lookup: CDR1 MNHEY, CDR2 SVGAGI. CDR3 sequence reads: CATRTSGNEQFF. The CDR3, as DNA: TGTGCCACACGGACTAGCGGCAATGAGCAGTTCTTC.

The CDR3 here is CASSLGGQGSPLHF. The DNA for the CDR3 is TGTGCCAGCAGCTTAGGGGGCCAGGGGTCACCCCTCCACTTT. The chain uses TRBV7-8 and TRBJ1-6; a possible D gene is TRBD1 (6 bases). The CDR3 extends over 14 amino acids. The germline gives CDR1 SGHVS, CDR2 FQNEAQ. Trimming took 1 base from V and 10 from J, leaving 11 bases between them.

This clone came up a few times. The chain links TRBV6-1 to TRBJ2-1; no firm D call. The germline CDR1 and CDR2 sequences are MNHNS and SASEGT. Between the trimmed V and J ends, which lost 3 bases and 2 bases, there was a span of 5 bases. The CDR3 contains 13 residues. CDR3 protein: CASSEGPYNEQFF. In DNA form, the CDR3 reads TGTGCCAGCAGTGAGGGTCCCTACAATGAGCAGTTCTTC.

In DNA, the CDR3 is TGTGCCAGCAGGGAACGGCGATCCGGGGCCGGCACGCAGTATTTT. It codes for CASRERRSGAGTQYF. This chain connects TRBV6-5 to TRBJ2-3; tentatively, D is TRBD1 or TRBD2 (5 bases each). V was clipped by 6 bases and J by 9 bases, with 22 bases between them. CDR3 length: 15 residues. CDR1 MNHEY and CDR2 SVGAGI come from the germline V gene.

V gene TRBV7-9 combines with J gene TRBJ2-3; 8 bases line up with TRBD1. After removal of 5 bases from V and 3 bases from J, the junction contained 10 bases not matched to a gene. The length of the CDR3 is 16 residues. Germline V gene lookup returns CDR1 SEHNR and CDR2 FQNEAQ (reference sequence). CDR3 amino acids: CASSPPDRALTDTQYF. In DNA, the CDR3 is TGTGCCAGCAGCCCACCGGACAGGGCCTTAACAGATACGCAGTATTTT.

The chain combines TRBV11-3 with TRBJ2-7; the match to TRBD2 covers 8 bases. This CDR3 has 15 residues. Trimming at V came to 0 bases and at J to 2 bases, leaving 3 bases not matched to a gene. Germline CDR1 reads SGHNT; CDR2 reads YENEEA. The DNA of the CDR3 is TGTGCCAGCAGCTTAGAGGTCGGGGGGGCCTACGAGCAGTACTTC. Its translation: CASSLEVGGAYEQYF.

The rearrangement links TRBV9 to TRBJ1-3; D is undetermined. Germline CDR1 and CDR2: SGDLS and YYNGEE. V shed 3 bases and J shed 2 bases, with 15 bases lying between them. This CDR3 comprises 16 residues. The CDR3 DNA reads TGTGCCAGCAGCGCGGGGTCCTTCTCAGCTGGAAACACCATATATTTT. Its protein is CASSAGSFSAGNTIYF.

V and J are TRBV5-6 and TRBJ2-5; weak D call: TRBD1 (6 bases). The CDR3 is 13 residues long. Trimming shortened V by 2 bases and J by 2 bases, and 7 bases separated the two germline ends. Germline values: CDR1 SGHDT, CDR2 YYEEEE. The DNA for the CDR3 is TGTGCCAGCAGCTTTCAGGGGCAAGAGACCCAGTACTTC. It yields the protein CASSFQGQETQYF.

This chain joins TRBV14 and TRBJ2-5, with D tentatively TRBD1 (6 bases). The length of the CDR3 is 12 residues. Germline loops: CDR1 SGHDN, CDR2 FVKESK. The V end was cut by 3 bases, the J end by 9 bases, with 11 bases between. The DNA for the CDR3 is TGTGCCAGCAGCCAGTTACAGGGACCCCAGTACTTC. Its protein product is CASSQLQGPQYF.

This chain connects TRBV7-9 to TRBJ2-7, with D possibly TRBD2 on 5 matching bases. Trimming took off 5 bases at V and 3 bases at J, with 8 bases between the two ends. The CDR3 runs to 12 residues. Germline CDR1 is SEHNR and CDR2 is FQNEAQ (reference sequence). For the CDR3, the DNA is TGTGCCAGCAGCCCAGACTACTACGAGCAGTACTTC. It codes for CASSPDYYEQYF. Drawing the rest from reference TRBV7-9 and TRBJ2-7, the complete variable domain is DTGVSQNPRHKITKRGQNVTFRCDPISEHNRLYWYRQTLGQGPEFLTYFQNEAQLEKSRLLSDRFSAERPKGSFSTLEIQRTEQGDSAMYLCASSPDYYEQYFGPGTRLTVT.

The J gene is TRBJ2-2, the V gene TRBV6-1; possible D gene TRBD1, 5 bases. Trimming pared 2 bases from V and 1 base from J, leaving 5 bases between. The CDR3 length is 14 residues. Germline V gene sequence: CDR1 MNHNS, CDR2 SASEGT. Here the CDR3 reads CASSEQGNTGELFF. As DNA, the CDR3 is TGTGCCAGCAGTGAACAGGGGAACACCGGGGAGCTGTTTTTT.

The chain has TRBV4-3 and TRBJ2-1; tentatively, D is TRBD1 or TRBD2 (6 bases each). CDR1 LGHNA and CDR2 YSLEER come from the germline V gene. V lost 0 bases to trimming and J lost 4 bases, with 13 bases between them. This CDR3 has 16 residues. DNA of the CDR3: TGCGCCAGCAGCCAAGATAACGGGGGCCTATACAATGAGCAGTTCTTC. It encodes CASSQDNGGLYNEQFF.

This rearrangement joins TRBV9 to TRBJ1-2; D perhaps matches TRBD1 (5 bases). The CDR3 is 15 residues long. Germline V CDR1 and CDR2: SGDLS, YYNGEE. The germline V and J ends were trimmed by 4 bases and 4 bases, with 17 bases remaining between them. Here the CDR3 reads CASSPQGRPGYGYTF. CDR3 DNA: TGTGCCAGCAGCCCCCAGGGCCGACCGGGCTATGGCTACACCTTC.